The sequence of this T cell receptor beta chain was determined in a study of blood T cell repertoires in COVID-19. Study-wide background: Both acute and convalescent COVID-19 samples were obtained from the United States, Italy and Spain.

Original analysis: Amplification of reference gene primers provided the estimated nucleated cell counts. Using immunoSEQ multiplex PCR, the repertoire was profiled, and TCRdb retains in-frame clones only, with some absent. V, J and clone size were drawn from that table, and D and trimming were deduced from the DNA. The data contain under 450,000 clones, about 87% of them singletons. Patients of the Seattle cohort, enrolled during active infection, were followed longitudinally. This CDR3 has 13 residues. The trim removed 3 bases at V and 10 bases at J, leaving 8 bases unmatched. CDR1 SGHAT and CDR2 FQDESV come from the germline V gene (reference sequence).

This receptor was identified in a woman aged 45-59 years with COVID-19, enrolled during active disease. The sequenced material came from peripheral blood. This sequence joins TRBV11-1 and TRBJ1-2, with 7 bases lining up with TRBD1. CDR3 region: CASSFDREATYTF. Written as DNA, the CDR3 is TGTGCCAGCAGCTTCGACAGGGAGGCCACCTACACCTTC.